Listed below are T cell receptor beta chains from one sample, sequenced in a study of chemoradiotherapy in HPV16-positive cancers. The data were produced by immunoSEQ multiplex PCR, yet TCRdb's version contains in-frame clones alone and is incomplete. The sample lists 750 to 950 clones; more than 30% were seen once. This material was obtained from a patient who underwent chemoradiotherapy. The receptors here all came from a human donor with HPV-associated anogenital cancer. CDR3s include the opening cysteine and the closing phenylalanine or tryptophan. D genes are given only for firm matches. Clone size is not always given. Where it is, it says once, few, many or a class for expanded clones.

j_call v_call d_call clone_size cdr3_nt cdr3_aa
TRBJ2-1 TRBV7-2 - few TGTGCCAGCAGCTCTCTCGGGACGGCCAACAATGAGCAGTTCTTC CASSSLGTANNEQFF
TRBJ2-5 TRBV9 - once TGTGCCAGCAGCGTGGGTTTTCGACAAGAGACCCAGTACTTC CASSVGFRQETQYF
TRBJ2-1 TRBV29-1 - - TGCAGCGTTGACGTACAGTACAATGAGCAGTTCTTC CSVDVQYNEQFF
TRBJ2-7 TRBV27 - - TGTGCCAGCAGTTTATCCGGGATCCGGATCGAGCAGTACTTC CASSLSGIRIEQYF
TRBJ2-6 TRBV5-1 - - TGCGCCAGCAGCTTGGATCCCGGGGTCGGGGCCAACGTCCTGACTTTC CASSLDPGVGANVLTF
TRBJ2-7 TRBV5-1 TRBD2 - TGCGCCAGCAGTGACCAGGGACTAGACCACTCCTACGAGCAGTACTTC CASSDQGLDHSYEQYF
TRBJ2-7 TRBV10-3 - - TGTGCCATCAGTGGTGACTCCCCCTACGAGCAGTACTTC CAISGDSPYEQYF
TRBJ1-5 TRBV7-2 TRBD1 - TGTGCCAGCAGCGTAGGACTGGGACAGGGGGATCAGCCCCAGCATTTT CASSVGLGQGDQPQHF
TRBJ2-1 TRBV5-8 - few TGTGCCAGCAGCCGCCAGCTGGGGGGACGGTTCTTC CASSRQLGGRFF
TRBJ2-3 TRBV5-1 TRBD2 - TGCGCCAGCAGCTTGGCGGCTAGCGGGGGGTCAGATACGCAGTATTTT CASSLAASGGSDTQYF
TRBJ2-1 TRBV7-2 TRBD2 - TGTGCCAGCAGCTTAGTCAAGGTTGGGGGGGGGTTTGATGAGCAGTTCTTC CASSLVKVGGGFDEQFF
TRBJ2-1 TRBV5-1 - - TGCGCCAGCAGTGAGGGGGCCTACAATGAGCAGTTCTTC CASSEGAYNEQFF
TRBJ1-2 TRBV2 - - TGTGCCAGCAGTTACACCCAGGGGTCTAACTATGGCTACACCTTC CASSYTQGSNYGYTF
TRBJ2-1 TRBV7-3 - - TGTGCCAGCAGCTTAACGCGAGACAATGAGCAGTTCTTC CASSLTRDNEQFF
TRBJ1-1 TRBV15 - few TGTGCCACCAGCAGAGATAGACATAACACTGAAGCTTTCTTT CATSRDRHNTEAFF
TRBJ1-2 TRBV5-1 TRBD1 - TGCGCCAGCAGCGAGGGACAGGGGATGGTTGGCTATGGCTACACCTTC CASSEGQGMVGYGYTF
TRBJ1-1 TRBV28 - - TGTGCCACTAGAGGGTGGGTCGACACTGAAGCTTTCTTT CATRGWVDTEAFF
TRBJ2-7 TRBV5-1 - large TGCGCCAGCAGCTTAACAGGGACCTACGAGCAGTACTTC CASSLTGTYEQYF
TRBJ2-7 TRBV27 TRBD1 - TGTGCCAGCAGTGCCGGGACAGACTACGAGCAGTACTTC CASSAGTDYEQYF
TRBJ1-2 TRBV7-8 - few TGTGCCAGCAGCCGCGGCGGGTCCCAGTATGGCTACACCTTC CASSRGGSQYGYTF
TRBJ2-7 TRBV20-1 - - TGCAGTACCCTAGCCTCCTACGAGCAGTACTTC CSTLASYEQYF
TRBJ1-1 TRBV5-1 TRBD1 few TGCGCCAGCAGCTTGGACAGGGGGCAAGGGAACACTGAAGCTTTCTTT CASSLDRGQGNTEAFF
TRBJ1-1 TRBV5-1 - - TGCGCCAGCAGATCCCAGGAGGAAGCTTTCTTT CASRSQEEAFF
TRBJ2-7 TRBV5-1 - few TGCGCCAGCAGCTTGGGTACTGGCTACGAGCAGTACTTC CASSLGTGYEQYF
TRBJ2-7 TRBV9 TRBD2 few TGTGCCAGCAGCCCCGAGCGGGGGAACTACGAGCAGTACTTC CASSPERGNYEQYF
TRBJ1-1 TRBV28 - - TGTGCCAGCAGTAGGCCGAACACTGAAGCTTTCTTT CASSRPNTEAFF
TRBJ2-7 TRBV2 TRBD2 - TGTGCCAGCAGGACTAGCGGGATCGCTATTGAGCAGTACTTC CASRTSGIAIEQYF
TRBJ2-1 TRBV4-1 - - TGCGCCAGCAGCCAAGTCCAGGGCGGCTACAATGAGCAGTTCTTC CASSQVQGGYNEQFF
TRBJ2-1 TRBV5-1 - - TGCGCCAGCAGCTTGGGCAGGGTTGACAATGAGCAGTTCTTC CASSLGRVDNEQFF
TRBJ2-2 TRBV5-1 TRBD1 few TGCGCCAGCAGCCGACAGGGTTGGACCGGGGAGCTGTTTTTT CASSRQGWTGELFF
TRBJ1-2 TRBV29-1 - - TGCAGCGTTCGTCTGGCCGACAGCGAGGTTGGCTACACCTTC CSVRLADSEVGYTF
TRBJ2-7 TRBV5-4 - - TGTGCCAGCAGCTTATCCGGGCTCTACGAGCAGTACTTC CASSLSGLYEQYF
TRBJ2-3 TRBV13 TRBD1 - TGTGCCAGCAGCATAGGGACAGGGAGCACGCAGTATTTT CASSIGTGSTQYF
TRBJ2-7 TRBV15 - few TGTGCCACCAGCAGAGAGGGGGGGCTCAGGCAGTACTTC CATSREGGLRQYF
TRBJ1-3 TRBV28 - few TGTGCCAGCAGTCAAACAGGCGTCTCTGGAAACACCATATATTTT CASSQTGVSGNTIYF
TRBJ2-7 TRBV6-6 TRBD1 - TGTGCCAGCAGTGACCCCGGGACAGGGTACGAGCAGTACTTC CASSDPGTGYEQYF
TRBJ1-1 TRBV10-3 - few TGTGCCATCAGTCCCTCGGGGGGCCAGGGCACTGAAGCTTTCTTT CAISPSGGQGTEAFF
TRBJ2-1 TRBV9 - - TGTGCCAGCAGCGTAGATGTAGTGAGCTCCTACAATGAGCAGTTCTTC CASSVDVVSSYNEQFF
TRBJ2-7 TRBV11-2 TRBD2 - TGTGCCAGCAGCTCCCGGCGGGGGGTCTACGAGCAGTACTTC CASSSRRGVYEQYF
TRBJ1-2 TRBV13 - few TGTGCCAGCAGCCCCGGGACGGCGGAAGACTGGAACTATGGCTACACCTTC CASSPGTAEDWNYGYTF
TRBJ1-3 TRBV9 - - TGTGCCAGCAGCGTAGCTCCCCTCTCTGGAAACACCATATATTTT CASSVAPLSGNTIYF
TRBJ1-1 TRBV2 TRBD1 - TGTGCCAGCAGTGAATTGGGACAGTCCACTGAAGCTTTCTTT CASSELGQSTEAFF
TRBJ2-6 TRBV6-5 - - TGTGCCAGCAGTTACTACGAGCCCTCTGGGGCCAACGTCCTGACTTTC CASSYYEPSGANVLTF
TRBJ2-1 TRBV9 TRBD2 few TGTGCCAGCAGCTCCCGCTATGGGGGGGATGAGCAGTTCTTC CASSSRYGGDEQFF
TRBJ1-2 TRBV6-5 TRBD1 few TGTGCCAGCAGCCGGGACAGAGCTAACTATGGCTACACCTTC CASSRDRANYGYTF
TRBJ2-6 TRBV5-1 - - TGCGCCAGCGCTCCTGTACCGGTCTCTGGGGCCAACGTCCTGACTTTC CASAPVPVSGANVLTF
TRBJ2-7 TRBV7-8 TRBD1 - TGTGCCAGCAGCTCGGGACAGTCCTACGAGCAGTACTTC CASSSGQSYEQYF
TRBJ2-7 TRBV5-1 - few TGCGCCAGCAGCACGGACTACGAGCAGTACTTC CASSTDYEQYF
TRBJ2-1 TRBV7-7 TRBD1 few TGTGCTAGCAGCTCCATTTCCGGGACAGGGAACTACAATGAGCAGTTCTTC CASSSISGTGNYNEQFF
TRBJ1-1 TRBV7-6 TRBD1 - TGTGCCAGCAGTTTCTCCCGGGAAGGGGGCAACACTGAAGCTTTCTTT CASSFSREGGNTEAFF
TRBJ1-1 TRBV6-6 - - TGTGCCGGGAGGGGACTGAACACTGAAGCTTTCTTT CAGRGLNTEAFF
TRBJ1-1 TRBV11-2 - - TGTGCCAGCAGCTCCGGACACCCGGTGGCCACTGAAGCTTTCTTT CASSSGHPVATEAFF
TRBJ1-2 TRBV15 - few TGTGCCACCAGCAGAGAGGAGGGAGATGGCTACACCTTC CATSREEGDGYTF
TRBJ2-1 TRBV27 TRBD1 few TGTGCCAGCAGTTTCTACAGACAGGGCAATGAGCAGTTCTTC CASSFYRQGNEQFF
TRBJ1-2 TRBV29-1 TRBD1 - TGCAGCGGATGGGACAGGGGCCACTATGGCTACACCTTC CSGWDRGHYGYTF
TRBJ2-3 TRBV29-1 TRBD1 - TGCAGCGAGGGACAGGGACCAGATACGCAGTATTTT CSEGQGPDTQYF
TRBJ2-3 TRBV4-3 - - TGCGCCAGCAGCCAAGGCCTGCGCACAGATACGCAGTATTTT CASSQGLRTDTQYF